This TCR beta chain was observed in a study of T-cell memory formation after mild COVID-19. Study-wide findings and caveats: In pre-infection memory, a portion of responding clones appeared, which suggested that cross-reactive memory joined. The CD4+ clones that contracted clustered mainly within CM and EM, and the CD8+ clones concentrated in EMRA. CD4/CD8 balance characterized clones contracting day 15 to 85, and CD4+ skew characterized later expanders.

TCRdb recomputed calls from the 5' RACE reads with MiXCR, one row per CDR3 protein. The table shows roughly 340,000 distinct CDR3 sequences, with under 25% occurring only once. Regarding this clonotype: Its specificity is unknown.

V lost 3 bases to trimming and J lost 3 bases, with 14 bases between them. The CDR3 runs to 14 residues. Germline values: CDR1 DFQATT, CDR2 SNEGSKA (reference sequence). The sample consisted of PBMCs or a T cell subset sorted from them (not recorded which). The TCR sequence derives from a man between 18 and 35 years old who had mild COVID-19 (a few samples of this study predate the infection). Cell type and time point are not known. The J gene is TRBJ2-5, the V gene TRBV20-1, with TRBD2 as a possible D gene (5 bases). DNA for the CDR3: TGCAGTGCTAGGGGCCCCCACGGGAAAGAGACCCAGTACTTC. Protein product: CSARGPHGKETQYF.